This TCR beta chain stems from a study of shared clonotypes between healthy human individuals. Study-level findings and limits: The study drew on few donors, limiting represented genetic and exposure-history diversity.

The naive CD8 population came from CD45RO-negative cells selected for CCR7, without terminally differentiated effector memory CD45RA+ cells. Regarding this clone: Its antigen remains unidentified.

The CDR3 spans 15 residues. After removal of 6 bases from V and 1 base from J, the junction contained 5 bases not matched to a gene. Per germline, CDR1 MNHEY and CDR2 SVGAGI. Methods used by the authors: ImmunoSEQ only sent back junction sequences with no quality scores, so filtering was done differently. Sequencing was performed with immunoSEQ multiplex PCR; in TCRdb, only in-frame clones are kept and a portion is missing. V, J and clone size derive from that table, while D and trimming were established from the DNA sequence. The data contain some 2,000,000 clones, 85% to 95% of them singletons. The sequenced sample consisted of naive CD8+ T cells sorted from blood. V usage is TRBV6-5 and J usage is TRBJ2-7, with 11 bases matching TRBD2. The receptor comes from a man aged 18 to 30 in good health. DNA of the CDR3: TGTGCCAGCAGCCTAGCGGGGGGTGCATCCTACGAGCAGTACTTC. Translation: CASSLAGGASYEQYF.